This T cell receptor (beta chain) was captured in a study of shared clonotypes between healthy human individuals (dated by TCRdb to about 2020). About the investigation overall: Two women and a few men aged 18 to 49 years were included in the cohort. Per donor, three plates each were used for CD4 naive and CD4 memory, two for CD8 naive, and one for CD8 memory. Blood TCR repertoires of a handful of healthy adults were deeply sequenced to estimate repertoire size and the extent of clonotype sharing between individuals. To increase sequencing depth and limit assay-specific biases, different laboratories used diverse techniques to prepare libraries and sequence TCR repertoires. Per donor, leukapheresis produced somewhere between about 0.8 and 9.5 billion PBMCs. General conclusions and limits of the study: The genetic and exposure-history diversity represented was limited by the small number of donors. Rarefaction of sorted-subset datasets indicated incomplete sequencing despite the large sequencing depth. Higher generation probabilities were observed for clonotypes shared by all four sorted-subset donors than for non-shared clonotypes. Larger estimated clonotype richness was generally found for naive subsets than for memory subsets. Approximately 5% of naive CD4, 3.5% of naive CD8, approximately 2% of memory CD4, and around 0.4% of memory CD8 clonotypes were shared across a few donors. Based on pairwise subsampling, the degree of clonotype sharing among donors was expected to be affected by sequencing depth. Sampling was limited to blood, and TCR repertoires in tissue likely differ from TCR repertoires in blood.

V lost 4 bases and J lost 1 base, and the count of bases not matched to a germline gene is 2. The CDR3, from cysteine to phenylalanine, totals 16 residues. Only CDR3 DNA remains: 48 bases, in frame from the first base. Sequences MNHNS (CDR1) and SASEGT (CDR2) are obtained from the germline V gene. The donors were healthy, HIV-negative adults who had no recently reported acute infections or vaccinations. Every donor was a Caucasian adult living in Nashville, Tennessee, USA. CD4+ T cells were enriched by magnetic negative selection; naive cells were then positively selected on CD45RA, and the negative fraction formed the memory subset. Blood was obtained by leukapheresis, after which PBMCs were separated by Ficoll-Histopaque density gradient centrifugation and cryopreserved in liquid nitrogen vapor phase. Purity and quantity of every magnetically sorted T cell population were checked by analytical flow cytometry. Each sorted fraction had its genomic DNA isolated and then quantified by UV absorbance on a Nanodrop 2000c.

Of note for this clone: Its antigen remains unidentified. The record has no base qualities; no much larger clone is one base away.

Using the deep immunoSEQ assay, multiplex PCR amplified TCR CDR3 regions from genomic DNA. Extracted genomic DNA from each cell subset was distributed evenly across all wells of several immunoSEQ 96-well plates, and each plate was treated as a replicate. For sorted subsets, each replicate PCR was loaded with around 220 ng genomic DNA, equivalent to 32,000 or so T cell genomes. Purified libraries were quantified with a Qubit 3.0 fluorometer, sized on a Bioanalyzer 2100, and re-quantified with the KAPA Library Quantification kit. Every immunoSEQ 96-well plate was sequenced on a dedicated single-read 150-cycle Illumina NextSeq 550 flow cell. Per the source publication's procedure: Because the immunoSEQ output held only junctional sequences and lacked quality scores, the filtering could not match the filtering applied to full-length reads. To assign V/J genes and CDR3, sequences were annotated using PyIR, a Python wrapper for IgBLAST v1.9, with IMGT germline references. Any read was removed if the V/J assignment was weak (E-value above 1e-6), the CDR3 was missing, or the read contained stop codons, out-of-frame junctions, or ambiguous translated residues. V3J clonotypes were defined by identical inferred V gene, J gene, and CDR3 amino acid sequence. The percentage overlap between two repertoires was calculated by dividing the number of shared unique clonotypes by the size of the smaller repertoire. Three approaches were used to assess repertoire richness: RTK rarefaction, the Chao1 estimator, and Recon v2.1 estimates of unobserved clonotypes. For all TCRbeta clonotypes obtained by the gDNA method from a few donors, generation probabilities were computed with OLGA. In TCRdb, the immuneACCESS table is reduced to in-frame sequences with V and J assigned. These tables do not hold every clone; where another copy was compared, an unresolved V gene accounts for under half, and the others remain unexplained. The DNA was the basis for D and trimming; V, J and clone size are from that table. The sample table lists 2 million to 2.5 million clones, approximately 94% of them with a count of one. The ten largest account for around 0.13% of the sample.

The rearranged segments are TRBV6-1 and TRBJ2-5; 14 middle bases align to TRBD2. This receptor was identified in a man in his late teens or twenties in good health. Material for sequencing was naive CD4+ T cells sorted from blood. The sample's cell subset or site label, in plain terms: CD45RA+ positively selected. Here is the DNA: TGTGCCAGCAGTGGTGGACTAGCGGGGGGCCAAGAGACCCAGTACTTC. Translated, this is CASSGGLAGGQETQYF.